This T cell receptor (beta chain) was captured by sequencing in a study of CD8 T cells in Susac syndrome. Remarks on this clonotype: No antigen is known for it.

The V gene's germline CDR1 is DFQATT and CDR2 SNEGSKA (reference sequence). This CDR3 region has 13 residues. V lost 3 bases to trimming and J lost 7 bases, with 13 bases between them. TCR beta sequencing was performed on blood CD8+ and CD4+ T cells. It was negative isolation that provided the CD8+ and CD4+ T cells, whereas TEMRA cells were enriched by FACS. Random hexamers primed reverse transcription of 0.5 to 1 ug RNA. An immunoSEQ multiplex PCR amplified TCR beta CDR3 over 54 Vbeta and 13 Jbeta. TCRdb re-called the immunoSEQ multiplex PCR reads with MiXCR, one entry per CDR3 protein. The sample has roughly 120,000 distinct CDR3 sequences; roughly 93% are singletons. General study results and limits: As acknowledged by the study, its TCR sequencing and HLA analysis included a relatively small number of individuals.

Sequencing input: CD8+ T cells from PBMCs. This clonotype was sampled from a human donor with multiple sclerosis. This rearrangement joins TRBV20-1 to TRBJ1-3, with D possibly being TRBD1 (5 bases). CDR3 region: CSASAGSGNTIYF. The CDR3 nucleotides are TGCAGTGCTAGCGCAGGGAGCGGGAACACCATATATTTT.